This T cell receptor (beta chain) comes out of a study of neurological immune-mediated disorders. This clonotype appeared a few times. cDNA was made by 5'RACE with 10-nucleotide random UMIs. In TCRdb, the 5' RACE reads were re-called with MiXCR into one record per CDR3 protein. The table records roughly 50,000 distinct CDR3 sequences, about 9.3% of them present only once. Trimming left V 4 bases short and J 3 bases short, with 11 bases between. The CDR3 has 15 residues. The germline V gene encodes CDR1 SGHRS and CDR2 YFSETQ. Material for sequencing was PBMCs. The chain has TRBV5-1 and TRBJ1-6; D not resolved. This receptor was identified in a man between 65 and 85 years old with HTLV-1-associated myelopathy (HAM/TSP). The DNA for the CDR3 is TGCGCCAGCAGCCCCGAGGAGGGCTATAATTCACCCCTCCACTTT. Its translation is CASSPEEGYNSPLHF.